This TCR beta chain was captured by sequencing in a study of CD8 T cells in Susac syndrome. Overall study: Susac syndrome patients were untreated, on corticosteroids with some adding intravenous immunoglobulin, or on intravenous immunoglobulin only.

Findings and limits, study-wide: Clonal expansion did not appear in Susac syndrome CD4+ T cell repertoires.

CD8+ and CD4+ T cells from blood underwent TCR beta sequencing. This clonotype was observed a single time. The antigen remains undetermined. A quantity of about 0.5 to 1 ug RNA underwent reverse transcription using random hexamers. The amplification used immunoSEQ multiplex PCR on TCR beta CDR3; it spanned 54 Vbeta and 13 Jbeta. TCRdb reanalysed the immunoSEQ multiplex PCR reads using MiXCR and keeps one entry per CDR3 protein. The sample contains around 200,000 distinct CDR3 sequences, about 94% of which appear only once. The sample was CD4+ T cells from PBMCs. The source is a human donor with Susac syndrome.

The CDR3 nucleotides read TGTGCCAGCAGTTTAAACCCCCCCTCGATCGATGGCTACACCTTC. The encoded protein is CASSLNPPSIDGYTF. The chain combines TRBV27 with TRBJ1-2, with no clear D. The ends were cut back, 2 bases at V and 6 bases at J, with 16 bases in the middle. This CDR3 contains 15 residues. Germline loops: CDR1 MNHEY, CDR2 SMNVEV (reference sequence).